This T cell receptor beta chain emerged from a study of blood T cell repertoires in COVID-19 (dated by TCRdb to the early 2020s). Looking at the study overall: Samples covering the acute and convalescent phases of COVID-19 were provided by collaborators in the United States, Italy and Spain. The material from the prospective study consisted of cDNA or gDNA derived from T cells, B-cell-depleted T cells, or PBMCs. The dataset comprised deeply sampled blood TCRbeta repertoires from subjects exposed to, actively infected with, or recovered from COVID-19. The repertoires were released in a freely available public database intended as a resource for research on the immune response to SARS-CoV-2. The samples were drawn from two sources: the first 160 participants of the ongoing ImmuneRACE study, and 1,000 to 1,500 subjects contributed by 6 global collaborators. The sample metadata nearly always contained a de-identified subject ID, COVID-19 status, age in years and sex. Where available, HLA class I and class II types were obtained from metadata supplied by the sample provider rather than from assay-based typing.

V is cut by 5 bases and J by 12 bases, and the space between the germline ends is 19 bases. From the cysteine through the phenylalanine, the CDR3 covers 13 amino acids. Just the 39-base CDR3 DNA is kept, in frame starting at base 1. Taken from the germline V gene, the CDR1 and CDR2 loops are SGHAT and FQNNGV. Concerning this clone itself: It lacks a known antigen. Base qualities are not recorded, but no much larger clone differs from it by a single base.

The immunoSEQ Assay, a bias-controlled multiplex PCR, was used to amplify TCRbeta CDR3 regions from genomic DNA. The published analysis was carried out like this. The number of nucleated cells in each sample was estimated by amplification of reference gene primers within the assay. Sequence reads were collapsed and filtered to measure the absolute abundance of every unique TCRbeta CDR3 rearrangement. For each sample, productive Simpson clonality was calculated by taking the square root of Simpson's diversity index across productive rearrangements. Entries here come from immuneACCESS through TCRdb and include only in-frame sequences with V and J called. Some clones fail to appear in such tables; in the studies checked, an unresolved V gene covers under half of the shortfall, and the cause of the remainder is unknown. The V and J calls and the clone size are those of that table, but D and trimming were determined from the DNA. In all, the sample holds under 350,000 clones, and more than 85% of those were seen once. The ten largest clones capture approximately 4.2% of the sample.

The paper's findings and limits, for the study overall: The amount of clinical and demographic metadata varied by source and participant and was provided uncurated.

Each collaborating institution followed its own protocols to collect whole blood in K2EDTA tubes. Collaborator samples were shipped for TCRbeta analysis as frozen whole blood, isolated PBMCs, or DNA extracted from either sample type. The sample was peripheral blood. The TCR sequence derives from a man aged 35-49 years with acute or convalescent COVID-19. This sequence uses TRBV11-2 and TRBJ1-1; possibly the D gene is TRBD1, per 5 matching bases. Here is the DNA: TGTGCCAGCAGCCTCCTCCTTCAAAGGGGAACTTTCTTT. Its amino acids are CASSLLLQRGTFF.